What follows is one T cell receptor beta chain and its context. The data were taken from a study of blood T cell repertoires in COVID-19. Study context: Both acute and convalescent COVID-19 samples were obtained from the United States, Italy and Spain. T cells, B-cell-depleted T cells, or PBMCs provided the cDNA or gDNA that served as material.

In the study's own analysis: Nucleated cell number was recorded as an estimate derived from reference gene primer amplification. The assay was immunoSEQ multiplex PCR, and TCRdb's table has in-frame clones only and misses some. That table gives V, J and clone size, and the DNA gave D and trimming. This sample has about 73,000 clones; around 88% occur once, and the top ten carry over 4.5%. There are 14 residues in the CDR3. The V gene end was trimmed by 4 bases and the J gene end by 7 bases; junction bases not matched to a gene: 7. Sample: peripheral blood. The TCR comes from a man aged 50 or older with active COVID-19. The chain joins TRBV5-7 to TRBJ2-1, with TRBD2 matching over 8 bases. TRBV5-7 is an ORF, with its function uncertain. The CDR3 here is CASSQAGVANEQFF. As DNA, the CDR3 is TGTGCCAGCAGCCAAGCGGGAGTTGCGAATGAGCAGTTCTTC.